This TCR beta chain derives from a study of T cells in Graves' hyperthyroidism and ophthalmopathy. Overall study results and limits: Blood held most thyroid clonotypes expanded above 0.001 frequency.

This clonotype was observed a handful of times. Its antigen is unknown. TCR beta CDR3 region amplification was performed from RNA transcripts. HTBI primers drove first-round RT-PCR of the TCR CDR3. Each CDR3 protein gets one entry after TCRdb re-called the multiplex PCR reads with MiXCR. Of about 400,000 distinct CDR3 sequences detected, about 14% appear once; the ten largest clones hold 28%. The study left out patients who had uncontrolled infection, other autoimmune disease, pregnancy or lactation. The clonotype comes from a man between 45 and 60 years old with Graves' ophthalmopathy. The sample comprised blood.

The CDR3 spells CASSLASGIYNEQFF. The CDR3 DNA reads TGTGCCAGCAGCTTAGCTAGCGGAATATACAATGAGCAGTTCTTC. The chain uses TRBV7-3 and TRBJ2-1; 7 nucleotides agree with TRBD2. V gave up 2 bases and J gave up 4 bases; unmatched junction bases: 5. The germline V gene encodes CDR1 SGHTA and CDR2 FQGTGA. The CDR3 spans 15 residues.